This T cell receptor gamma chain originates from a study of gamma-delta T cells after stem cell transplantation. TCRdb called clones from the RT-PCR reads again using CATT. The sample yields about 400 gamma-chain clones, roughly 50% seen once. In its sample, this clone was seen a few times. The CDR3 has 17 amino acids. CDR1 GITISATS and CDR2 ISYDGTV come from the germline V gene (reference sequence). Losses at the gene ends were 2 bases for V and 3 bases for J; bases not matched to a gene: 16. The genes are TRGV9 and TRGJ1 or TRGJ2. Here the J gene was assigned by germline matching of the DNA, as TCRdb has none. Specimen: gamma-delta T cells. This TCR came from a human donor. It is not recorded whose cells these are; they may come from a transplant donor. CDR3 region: CALWEGRKELGYYKKLF. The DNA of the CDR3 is TGTGCCTTGTGGGAGGGCAGAAAAGAGTTGGGTTATTATAAGAAACTCTTT.